The sequence of this TCR beta chain was determined in a study of OX40 agonist ivuxolimab in advanced cancers. Study summary: One patient with hepatocellular carcinoma and two with cutaneous melanoma, three in all, had partial responses.

Data came from immunoSEQ multiplex PCR; TCRdb stores just in-frame clones and leaves some out. The sample contains some 60,000 clones, roughly nine tenths of which appear only once. The CDR3 extends over 14 amino acids. The germline V gene encodes CDR1 MNHEY and CDR2 SVGAGI. Between the trimmed V and J ends, which lost 6 bases and 4 bases, there was a span of 16 bases. In the case of this clone: Its antigen is not known.

Study outcomes and limitations: More expanded clones were found, on average, in CD8+ than in CD4+ T cells. Still undetermined is the antigen specificity of the expanded peripheral T cells.

The timepoints at which blood was sampled were baseline, cycle 4 day 1, and cycle 7 day 1. Sequenced here: CD4+ or CD8+ T cells sorted from blood, sampled in a trial of the OX40 agonist ivuxolimab. The receptor was derived from an adult with an advanced solid tumor such as melanoma, head and neck, liver or kidney cancer. The chain links TRBV6-5 to TRBJ2-7; D may be TRBD1 (6 bases). CDR3 in amino acids: CASSPRDTFYEQYF. In DNA, the CDR3 is TGTGCCAGCAGCCCCCGGGACACCTTTTACGAGCAGTACTTC.